The 28 T cell receptor beta chains below were found in one sample sequenced in a study of cytomegalovirus exposure and HLA in healthy donors (dated 2017 in TCRdb). The library was produced with the immunoSEQ multiplex PCR assay. A mixture of 60 forward primers for TCR Vbeta segments and 13 reverse primers for TCR Jbeta segments was used in the multiplex PCR. TCRdb obtained this table from immuneACCESS and retained in-frame rearrangements with V and J assigned. These tables miss some clones; where compared with another copy, unresolved V genes account for less than half of the shortfall, and the remainder is unexplained. Here the sample has over 100,000 clones; around 10% occur a single time. The top ten hold 5% to 6.5% of the sample. The sequencing sample was made of PBMCs. The source of these receptors is a man aged 40-50 years in good health and CMV-seropositive.

This clone was counted a few times. The chain combines TRBV7-9 with TRBJ2-5, with TRBD2 identical over 11 bases. The trim removed 4 bases at V and 4 bases at J, leaving 5 bases unmatched. The CDR3 is 15 amino acids. Germline CDR1 reads SEHNR; CDR2 reads FQNEAQ (reference sequence). The CDR3 nucleotides read TGTGCCAGCAGCTACGCCGGGACTAGCGGAGAGACCCAGTACTTC. This translates into CASSYAGTSGETQYF.

This clone has more than one count but fewer than ten. The chain couples TRBV25-1 to TRBJ1-1; D not certain. Trimming stripped 3 bases from V and 3 bases from J, with 11 bases between. The CDR3 runs to 14 residues. Germline V lookup: CDR1 MGHDK, CDR2 SYGVNS. The chain's CDR3 is CASSDGQLYTEAFF. The CDR3 DNA reads as TGTGCCAGCAGTGATGGGCAGCTCTACACTGAAGCTTTCTTT.

The V and J genes are TRBV7-9 and TRBJ2-7; TRBD2 aligns across 8 bases. Germline V gives CDR1 SEHNR, CDR2 FQNEAQ (reference sequence). Trimming cost V 10 bases and J 5 bases; bases outside gene matches: 7. CDR3 length: 12 amino acids. The CDR3: CATGGRLDEQYF. The CDR3 nucleotides are TGTGCCACGGGGGGGCGCCTTGACGAGCAGTACTTC.

The chain joins TRBV21-1 to TRBJ2-7; the D segment call TRBD1 is taken from the table without a DNA check. TRBV21-1 is tagged as a pseudogene. CDR3 size: 16 residues. The CDR3 nucleotides are TGTGCCAGCAGCAAAGGGGCAACCCATATATTCTACGAGCAGTACTTC. This encodes CASSKGATHIFYEQYF.

This CDR3 reads CASSFGPAPHGNEQYF. In nucleotides, the CDR3 is TGTGCCAGCAGTTTTGGGCCAGCTCCTCATGGCAACGAGCAGTACTTC. The genes are TRBV28 and TRBJ2-7; D unresolved. Trimming removed 3 bases from V and 5 bases from J, with 20 bases in between. The germline V gene has CDR1 MDHEN and CDR2 SYDVKM. This CDR3 is built from 16 residues.

This clone was observed a few times. The chain combines TRBV6-5 with TRBJ1-2; TRBD1 is a possible D gene (5 bases). V was shortened by 7 bases and J by 4 bases, with 13 bases between the two germline ends. Germline-derived CDR1 and CDR2 are MNHEY and SVGAGI. The CDR3 consists of 13 residues. The DNA for the CDR3 is TGTGCCAGCACCAAGGACACCTCCTATGGCTACACCTTC. Residues: CASTKDTSYGYTF.

This chain connects TRBV29-1 to TRBJ2-3; TRBD1 matches at 7 bases. V shed 6 bases, J shed 0 bases, and the junction held 3 bases outside the gene matches. The CDR3 length is 13 residues. The germline CDR1 and CDR2 sequences are SQVTM and ANQGSEA. CDR3 in DNA: TGCAGCGTGGAACAGGGGAGCACAGATACGCAGTATTTT. It translates to CSVEQGSTDTQYF.

This clone was observed a few times. The rearrangement uses TRBV5-1 and TRBJ2-7, with D possibly TRBD2 on 6 matching bases. Trimming took 3 bases from V and 7 from J, leaving 17 bases between them. The CDR3 is 14 residues long. CDR1 and CDR2 from the germline V gene are SGHRS and YFSETQ. The CDR3 here is CASSSPGDKEEQYF. The CDR3 region has the DNA TGCGCCAGCAGCTCACCGGGAGACAAAGAGGAGCAGTACTTC.

Only a few counts were recorded for this clone. V and J are TRBV9 and TRBJ1-2; 9 nucleotides agree with TRBD1. V shed 3 bases and J 0 bases; nucleotides not matched to a gene: 3. The V gene's germline CDR1 is SGDLS and CDR2 YYNGEE. The CDR3 totals 15 residues. The CDR3 protein is CASSGGTGTNYGYTF. In DNA form, the CDR3 reads TGTGCCAGCAGCGGAGGGACAGGGACTAACTATGGCTACACCTTC.

The J gene is TRBJ2-7, the V gene TRBV6-1, with a tentative D call TRBD2 (6 bases). Germline assignment: CDR1 MNHNS and CDR2 SASEGT. CDR3 length: 13 residues. V lost 1 base and J lost 7, with 11 bases in between. The CDR3 DNA reads as TGTGCCAGCAGTGAAGGGACTAAATGGGAGCAGTACTTC. Protein: CASSEGTKWEQYF.

Only a few counts were recorded for this clone. The rearrangement links TRBV28 to TRBJ2-1; 10 nucleotides match TRBD2. The CDR3 runs 16 residues. V shed 5 bases, J shed 4 bases, and the junction held 8 bases outside the gene matches. Germline V gene data show CDR1 as MDHEN and CDR2 as SYDVKM. CDR3 in DNA: TGTGCCAGCAGTGGGTCGGGACTAGCGATTTACAATGAGCAGTTCTTC. Its protein product is CASSGSGLAIYNEQFF.

J is TRBJ2-2 and V is TRBV28; possibly TRBD2 for D (5 bases). Germline lookup yields CDR1 MDHEN and CDR2 SYDVKM. With 6 bases removed from V and 6 bases from J, the gap between germline ends came to 17 bases. The length of the CDR3 is 15 residues. Here the CDR3 DNA reads TGTGCCAGCAGCCCCCCGGCGGCGAGGGCCGGGGAGCTGTTTTTT. The encoded protein is CASSPPAARAGELFF.

CDR3 in amino acids: CASSFGLTDTQYF. CDR3 DNA sequence: TGTGCCAGCAGCTTTGGACTGACAGATACGCAGTATTTT. The gene calls are TRBV5-6 and TRBJ2-3; possible D gene TRBD2, 5 bases. This CDR3 comprises 13 residues. V lost 2 bases, J lost 3 bases, and 7 bases lay in between. Per germline, CDR1 SGHDT and CDR2 YYEEEE.

At least ten counts were recorded for this clone. The chain has TRBV6-5 and TRBJ2-7, with TRBD2 identical over 8 bases. The CDR3 covers 14 residues. Per the germline V gene, CDR1 is MNHEY and CDR2 is SVGAGI. V lost 5 bases to trimming and J lost 3 bases; unmatched junction nucleotides: 6. The CDR3 nucleotides are TGTGCCAGCAGTCCCCCGGGAGGGGGCTACGAGCAGTACTTC. This translates into CASSPPGGGYEQYF.

This clone occurred a few times. The chain employs TRBV27 and TRBJ2-3; 15 bases line up with TRBD2. Germline V gene data show CDR1 as MNHEY and CDR2 as SMNVEV (reference sequence). CDR3 length: 17 residues. V was pared by 8 bases and J by 3 bases, with 9 bases of the junction left unmatched. The CDR3 DNA follows: TGTGCCAGCGGACTAGCGGGAGGGCCCGGGTTAACAGATACGCAGTATTTT. As protein: CASGLAGGPGLTDTQYF.

This clone was seen more than once but under ten times. The chain uses TRBV7-9 and TRBJ2-7; TRBD2 agrees at 7 bases. This CDR3 is built from 16 residues. Germline CDR1 and CDR2: SEHNR and FQNEAQ (reference sequence). The ends lost 0 bases at V and 3 bases at J; junction bases unmatched: 8. CDR3 DNA: TGTGCCAGCAGCTTAGCGCTGGCTAGCGGAGGCTACGAGCAGTACTTC. Amino acids: CASSLALASGGYEQYF. Combining the CDR3 with reference TRBV7-9 and TRBJ2-7 gives the whole variable domain DTGVSQNPRHKITKRGQNVTFRCDPISEHNRLYWYRQTLGQGPEFLTYFQNEAQLEKSRLLSDRFSAERPKGSFSTLEIQRTEQGDSAMYLCASSLALASGGYEQYFGPGTRLTVT.

The rearrangement links TRBV7-2 to TRBJ2-5; D is unresolved. The CDR3 runs 13 residues. V dropped 8 bases and J dropped 5 bases, with 15 bases sitting between them. The germline V gene has CDR1 SGHTA and CDR2 FQGNSA. The CDR3 protein is CASCLMHGETQYF. CDR3 in DNA: TGTGCCAGCTGCCTGATGCACGGGGAGACCCAGTACTTC.

This clone came up a few times. The V and J genes are TRBV7-2 and TRBJ2-1; tentatively, D is TRBD2 (5 bases). Trimming left V 1 base short and J 9 bases short, with 10 bases between. Germline lookup yields CDR1 SGHTA and CDR2 FQGNSA. This CDR3 spans 13 amino acids. CDR3 amino acids: CASSLGGGFEQFF. In nucleotides, the CDR3 is TGTGCCAGCAGCTTAGGAGGCGGGTTTGAGCAGTTCTTC.

The chain couples TRBV5-8 to TRBJ2-1, with D perhaps matching TRBD1 (5 bases). V lost 0 bases, J lost 5 bases, and 12 bases lay in between. The CDR3 totals 15 residues. The germline CDR1 and CDR2 sequences are SGHTS and YDEGEE. CDR3 in DNA: TGTGCCAGCAGCTTGGTACCCGAAGGGGACAATGAGCAGTTCTTC. Protein product: CASSLVPEGDNEQFF.

This clone was seen a handful of times. The rearrangement links TRBV5-1 to TRBJ2-5, with 10 bases that match TRBD2. V shed 2 bases and J 0 bases; nucleotides not matched to a gene: 1. CDR3 length: 15 amino acids. Germline V gene lookup returns CDR1 SGHRS and CDR2 YFSETQ. This chain's CDR3 is CASSFSGRHQETQYF. CDR3 sequence (DNA): TGCGCCAGCAGCTTTAGCGGGAGGCACCAAGAGACCCAGTACTTC.

This chain connects TRBV4-3 to TRBJ2-3; tentative D call: TRBD2 (5 bases). This CDR3 is built from 14 residues. The V end lost 4 bases, the J end lost 0 bases, and 8 bases lay between the germline ends. Per the germline V gene, CDR1 is LGHNA and CDR2 is YSLEER. The CDR3 DNA is TGCGCCAGCAGCCCTCAGCGGAGCACAGATACGCAGTATTTT. Its protein is CASSPQRSTDTQYF.

This clone was seen a few times. V usage is TRBV7-2 and J usage is TRBJ1-5; no firm D call. CDR3 length: 13 residues. From germline, CDR1 is SGHTA and CDR2 FQGNSA. Trimming left V 5 bases short and J 1 base short, with 6 bases between. The DNA for the CDR3 is TGTGCCAGCAGCGCGAACAGCAATCAGCCCCAGCATTTT. Amino acids: CASSANSNQPQHF.

CDR3 loop: CAWSVQISSGNTIYF. The CDR3 DNA reads TGTGCCTGGAGTGTACAGATCAGCTCTGGAAACACCATATATTTT. The rearrangement uses TRBV30 and TRBJ1-3; D unresolved. Germline lookup yields CDR1 GTSNPN and CDR2 SVGIG (reference sequence). The CDR3 contains 15 residues. V lost 0 bases to trimming and J lost 0 bases, with 9 bases between them.

The chain combines TRBV14 with TRBJ2-5; TRBD1 agrees at 8 bases. CDR1 SGHDN and CDR2 FVKESK come from the germline V gene. V lost 1 base and J lost 7; bases outside the gene matches: 5. The CDR3 sequence is 14 residues long. Here the CDR3 reads CASSQVAGGMTQYF. As DNA, the CDR3 is TGTGCCAGCAGCCAAGTGGCAGGGGGCATGACCCAGTACTTC. The whole variable domain, remainder taken from reference TRBV14 and TRBJ2-5, is EAGVTQFPSHSVIEKGQTVTLRCDPISGHDNLYWYRRVMGKEIKFLLHFVKESKQDESGMPNNRFLAERTGGTYSTLKVQPAELEDSGVYFCASSQVAGGMTQYFGPGTRLLVL.

The chain couples TRBV7-2 to TRBJ2-7; D call uncertain. The CDR3 runs to 11 residues. Germline V gene lookup returns CDR1 SGHTA and CDR2 FQGNSA. Trimming cost V 1 base and J 7 bases, with 5 bases left between them. CDR3 sequence (DNA): TGTGCCAGCAGCTTAGGTCCTGAGCAGTACTTC. It yields the protein CASSLGPEQYF.

The chain joins TRBV5-1 to TRBJ2-3, with 7 bases lining up with TRBD1. The CDR3 runs to 15 residues. From germline, CDR1 is SGHRS and CDR2 YFSETQ. V was clipped by 2 bases and J by 0 bases; unmatched bases: 3. The CDR3 is CASSLRQGSTDTQYF. The CDR3 DNA follows: TGCGCCAGCAGCTTAAGACAGGGTAGCACAGATACGCAGTATTTT.

CDR3 coding DNA: TGTGCCAGCAGTACGACAGGCAATCAGCCCCAGCATTTT. This encodes CASSTTGNQPQHF. The chain joins TRBV27 to TRBJ1-5; D might be TRBD1 (5 bases). The CDR3 spans 13 residues. CDR1 and CDR2 from the germline V gene are MNHEY and SMNVEV (reference sequence). V was pared by 5 bases and J by 2 bases, with 7 bases between.

In this sample, this clone turned up a few times. The chain is built from TRBV7-2 and TRBJ1-1; the match to TRBD1 covers 9 bases. This CDR3 has 14 amino acids. Germline-derived CDR1 and CDR2 are SGHTA and FQGNSA. V was clipped by 1 base and J by 9 bases; unmatched bases: 6. The CDR3 DNA follows: TGTGCCAGCAGCTTAGGTGGGACAGGGCAGCAAGCTTTCTTT. Translating it yields CASSLGGTGQQAFF.